Following are 20 T cell receptor beta chains from one sample sequenced in a study of blood T cell repertoires in COVID-19. Measured with immunoSEQ multiplex PCR; TCRdb has only the in-frame clones, and not every one. This sample has some 200,000 clones; 81% occur once, and the top ten carry roughly 11%. What was sequenced was peripheral blood. These receptors were collected from a woman aged 40-49 years with COVID-19, enrolled during active disease.

This sequence joins TRBV28 and TRBJ1-3; D remains unclear. The germline V gene encodes CDR1 MDHEN and CDR2 SYDVKM. V was trimmed by 5 bases and J by 0 bases, leaving 8 bases between them. CDR3 size: 14 residues. The CDR3 sequence is CASSHPTSGNTIYF. The DNA for the CDR3 is TGTGCCAGCAGTCATCCTACCTCTGGAAACACCATATATTTT.

V is TRBV20-1 and J is TRBJ2-7; 11 bases line up with TRBD1. The germline V gene has CDR1 DFQATT and CDR2 SNEGSKA (reference sequence). This CDR3 has 14 residues. V lost 3 bases to trimming and J lost 2 bases; unmatched junction nucleotides: 3. CDR3 DNA sequence: TGCAGTGCTAGTGGGACAGGGGGACCCTACGAGCAGTACGTC. It specifies CSASGTGGPYEQYV.

V gene TRBV19 combines with J gene TRBJ2-5, with 8 bases lining up with TRBD2. CDR1 and CDR2 from the germline V gene are LNHDA and SQIVND (reference sequence). This CDR3 has 13 residues. With V trimmed by 8 bases and J by 4 bases, 6 bases remained unmatched. CDR3 in DNA: TGTGCCAGTGCGGGGGGTCCAGGAGAGACCCAGTACTTC. The encoded protein is CASAGGPGETQYF.

The chain carries TRBV12-3 or TRBV12-4 and TRBJ2-7; D is ambiguous. The CDR3 length is 13 residues. V gave up 1 base and J gave up 4 bases, with 8 bases separating them. CDR3 loop: CASSLGHKYEQYF. CDR3 in DNA: TGTGCCAGCAGTTTAGGACATAAGTACGAGCAGTACTTC.

The chain's CDR3 is CASIPQGSTQPQHF. The CDR3 coding sequence is TGTGCCAGCATTCCACAGGGATCGACTCAGCCCCAGCATTTT. The chain carries TRBV6-5 and TRBJ1-5, with D possibly TRBD1 on 6 matching bases. V was cut by 7 bases and J by 6 bases, with 16 bases left in between. The CDR3 loop spans 14 amino acids. Germline V gene lookup returns CDR1 MNHEY and CDR2 SVGAGI.

V usage is TRBV6-5 and J usage is TRBJ2-1; 10 nucleotides line up with TRBD2. The V segment lost 4 bases and the J segment 3 bases; nucleotides outside the gene matches: 3. Germline CDR1 and CDR2: MNHEY and SVGAGI. The CDR3 spans 15 residues. The CDR3 nucleotides read TGTGCCAGCAGTTCCGGGACTAGCGTCTACAATGAGCAGTTCTTC. Translation: CASSSGTSVYNEQFF.

This clone came up a few times. The chain links TRBV5-1 to TRBJ2-5; 9 positions agree with TRBD1. The CDR3 has 15 amino acids. Germline V lookup: CDR1 SGHRS, CDR2 YFSETQ. Losses at the gene ends were 2 bases for V and 2 bases for J; bases not matched to a gene: 4. The chain's CDR3 is CASSFGDRDQETQYF. In DNA, the CDR3 is TGCGCCAGCAGCTTCGGGGACAGGGATCAAGAGACCCAGTACTTC.

The rearrangement uses TRBV19 and TRBJ2-1, with 12 bases fitting TRBD2. V lost 5 bases to trimming and J lost 0 bases; unmatched junction nucleotides: 8. The germline V gene has CDR1 LNHDA and CDR2 SQIVND (reference sequence). The CDR3 has 18 amino acids. The CDR3 DNA reads as TGTGCCAGTAGTGGAGGAGGACTAGCGGGAAGCTCCTACAATGAGCAGTTCTTC. It translates to CASSGGGLAGSSYNEQFF.

The rearrangement links TRBV2 to TRBJ2-2; weak D call: TRBD1 (5 bases). The CDR3 has 13 amino acids. V shed 7 bases and J shed 5 bases, with 11 bases lying between them. The germline gives CDR1 SNHLY, CDR2 FYNNEI. In DNA, the CDR3 is TGTGCCAGCACACAGGACCAGACCGGGGAGCTGTTTTTT. The encoded protein is CASTQDQTGELFF.

The chain has TRBV7-2 and TRBJ1-1; a weak D match, TRBD1 (5 bases). CDR1 is SGHTA, CDR2 FQGNSA, per germline. Trimming took 0 bases from V and 3 from J, leaving 17 bases between them. This CDR3 has 17 residues. This CDR3 is CASSLAPYGLGDTEAFF. As DNA, the CDR3 is TGTGCCAGCAGCTTAGCTCCCTACGGCCTAGGGGACACTGAAGCTTTCTTT.

The chain combines TRBV9 with TRBJ2-4; D possibly corresponds to TRBD2 (6 bases). From germline, CDR1 is SGDLS and CDR2 YYNGEE. The germline V and J ends were trimmed by 0 bases and 3 bases, with 16 bases remaining between them. This CDR3 region has 17 residues. CDR3 amino acids: CASSVDPSSGVKNIQYF. The DNA of the CDR3 is TGTGCCAGCAGCGTAGACCCCAGCTCGGGGGTCAAAAACATTCAGTACTTC.

The chain carries TRBV19 and TRBJ1-2; D may be TRBD1 (6 bases). The V end was cut by 6 bases, the J end by 0 bases, with 17 bases between. CDR1 LNHDA and CDR2 SQIVND come from the germline V gene (reference sequence). The CDR3 sequence is 16 residues long. CDR3 loop: CASRGGTGQANYGYTF. CDR3 coding DNA: TGTGCCAGTAGAGGAGGAACAGGGCAAGCTAACTATGGCTACACCTTC.

The chain is built from TRBV5-1 and TRBJ1-6; D not resolved. V lost 0 bases and J lost 9, with 13 bases in between. The CDR3 contains 15 residues. Germline assignment: CDR1 SGHRS and CDR2 YFSETQ. The CDR3 loop is CASSLEAGGSSPLHF. CDR3 nucleotide sequence: TGCGCCAGCAGCTTGGAGGCGGGTGGGTCTTCACCCCTCCACTTT.

The count of this clone is one. The V gene is TRBV6-1, the J gene TRBJ2-1, with TRBD2 identical over 7 bases. The CDR3 loop spans 18 amino acids. V lost 1 base to trimming and J lost 2 bases; unmatched junction nucleotides: 11. The V gene's germline CDR1 is MNHNS and CDR2 SASEGT. The CDR3 loop is CASSEVSVTSETYNEQFF. The CDR3 DNA follows: TGTGCCAGCAGTGAAGTGTCCGTTACTAGCGAAACCTACAATGAGCAGTTCTTC.

The gene calls are TRBV2 and TRBJ1-1; the D is unclear. The CDR3 runs to 14 residues. Germline V CDR1 and CDR2: SNHLY, FYNNEI. Trimming stripped 5 bases from V and 0 bases from J, with 10 bases between. The CDR3 is CASSRSHMNTEAFF. DNA of the CDR3: TGTGCCAGCAGTCGCAGTCACATGAACACTGAAGCTTTCTTT.

The chain joins TRBV18 to TRBJ1-1, with TRBD1 identical over 7 bases. CDR3 length: 13 residues. CDR1 is KGHSH and CDR2 is LQKENI in the germline V gene. Germline trimming cut 8 bases from V and 1 base from J; bases unmatched to any gene: 4. The CDR3, as DNA: TGTGCCAGCCAACAGGGGTCGAACACTGAAGCTTTCTTT. The encoded protein is CASQQGSNTEAFF.

The CDR3 reads CSVGGQVGYGYTF. DNA for the CDR3: TGCAGCGTTGGGGGACAGGTGGGGTATGGCTACACCTTC. The V and J genes are TRBV29-1 and TRBJ1-2, with TRBD1 identical over 8 bases. Germline V CDR1 and CDR2: SQVTM, ANQGSEA. The CDR3 loop spans 13 amino acids. J gave up 5 bases and V 4 bases, and 6 bases lay outside the gene matches.

The chain recombines TRBV7-3 with TRBJ2-3, with 9 bases fitting TRBD2. CDR1 is SGHTA and CDR2 is FQGTGA in the germline V gene. The length of the CDR3 is 17 residues. The junction had 14 bases not matched to a gene; V was cut back by 6 bases and J by 4 bases. CDR3 bases: TGTGCCAGCAGGCAATCCGGTAGCGGGAGCATCTCAGATACGCAGTATTTT. Its translation is CASRQSGSGSISDTQYF.

This clone was found a few times. The rearrangement joins TRBV15 to TRBJ1-5; 10 bases map to TRBD1. Germline V CDR1 and CDR2: LNHNV, YYDKDF (reference sequence). Losses at the gene ends were 3 bases for V and 7 bases for J; bases not matched to a gene: 3. The CDR3 sequence is 14 residues long. CDR3 protein: CATSRTGGRQPQHF. CDR3 coding DNA: TGTGCCACCAGCAGGACAGGGGGCAGACAGCCCCAGCATTTT.

The rearrangement links TRBV7-3 to TRBJ2-2; D might be TRBD2 (5 bases). V dropped 1 base and J dropped 0 bases, with 9 bases sitting between them. CDR1 and CDR2 from the germline V gene are SGHTA and FQGTGA. The length of the CDR3 is 16 residues. This CDR3 reads CASSLNPSPNTGELFF. The CDR3 nucleotides are TGTGCCAGCAGCTTAAATCCTAGCCCGAACACCGGGGAGCTGTTTTTT. Filled out from reference TRBV7-3 and TRBJ2-2, the complete variable domain reads GAGVSQTPSNKVTEKGKYVELRCDPISGHTALYWYRQSLGQGPEFLIYFQGTGAADDSGLPNDRFFAVRPEGSVSTLKIQRTERGDSAVYLCASSLNPSPNTGELFFGEGSRLTVL.